The T cell receptor beta chain under discussion was sequenced for a study of T cell responses to AZD1222 COVID-19 vaccine. Whole-study findings and limits: As reported, nearly half of all spike-specific TCRs target variant regions that are unmutated. There were vaccine-associated CD4 TCRs across spike, dominant at 160-218 and 743-854.

Data came from immunoSEQ multiplex PCR; TCRdb stores just in-frame clones and leaves some out. The sample lists 90,000 to 130,000 clones, around 93% occurring once. Note on this clone: The target antigen is unknown.

V lost 8 bases to trimming and J lost 4 bases, with 15 bases between them. The length of the CDR3 is 14 residues. The V gene's germline CDR1 is SEHNR and CDR2 FQNEAQ (reference sequence). The V call is TRBV7-9, the J call TRBJ1-3, with unresolved D. This clonotype was sampled from an adult who received the AZD1222 COVID-19 vaccine. The sequencing here drew on peripheral blood, taken 28 days after the second AZD1222 dose. The CDR3 protein is CASGSRSRGNTIYF. CDR3 coding DNA: TGTGCCAGCGGATCCCGAAGCAGGGGAAACACCATATATTTT.